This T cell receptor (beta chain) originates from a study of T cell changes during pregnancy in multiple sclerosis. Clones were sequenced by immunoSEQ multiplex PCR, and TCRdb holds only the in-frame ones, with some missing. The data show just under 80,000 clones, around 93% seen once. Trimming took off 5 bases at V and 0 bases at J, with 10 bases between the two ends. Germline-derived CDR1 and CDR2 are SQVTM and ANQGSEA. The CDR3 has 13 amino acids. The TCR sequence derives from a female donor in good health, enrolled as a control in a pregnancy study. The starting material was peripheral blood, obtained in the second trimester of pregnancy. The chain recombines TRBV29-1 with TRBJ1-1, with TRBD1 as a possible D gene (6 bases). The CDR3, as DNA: TGCAGCGTTACGGGACACTTGAACACTGAAGCTTTCTTT. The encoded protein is CSVTGHLNTEAFF.